This TCR beta chain was captured in a study of T cells in Graves' hyperthyroidism and ophthalmopathy. Findings of the study overall: By a 13 V-J model, ophthalmopathy was set apart from stable hyperthyroidism.

The CDR3 loop spans 14 amino acids. Germline-derived CDR1 and CDR2 are SEHNR and FQNEAQ (reference sequence). RNA transcripts provided the source from which TCR beta CDR3 regions were amplified. HTBI primers were used for first-round RT-PCR of the TCR CDR3. TCRdb re-called the multiplex PCR reads with MiXCR, one entry per CDR3 protein. This table has roughly 600,000 distinct CDR3 sequences, more than 12% appearing once. As regards this clonotype: The antigen remains unidentified. The junction and the germline gene differ at one end; a read error may be behind it.

Specimen: blood. The sequence was collected from a woman aged 45-59 years with Graves' ophthalmopathy. The V and J genes are TRBV7-9 and TRBJ2-2; D is undetermined. The CDR3, as DNA: TGTGCCGGCAGCCCGCCGCCAGGCCCCGGGGAGCTGTTTTTT. Amino acid sequence: CAGSPPPGPGELFF. Supplemented by reference TRBV7-9 and TRBJ2-2, the full variable domain reads DTGVSQNPRHKITKRGQNVTFRCDPISEHNRLYWYRQTLGQGPEFLTYFQNEAQLEKSRLLSDRFSAERPKGSFSTLEIQRTEQGDSAMYLCAGSPPPGPGELFFGEGSRLTVL.